The rows below give T cell receptor beta chains drawn from one sample of a study of quantifying T cell responses using KT2 cells. MiXCR, applied by TCRdb to the UMI-ligation and nested PCR reads, yields one record per CDR3 protein. The sample has fewer than 50,000 distinct CDR3 sequences, over 15% seen once. The specimen sequenced was PBMCs spiked with cells of the T cell clone KT2. All receptors derive from a human donor. CDR3s include the opening cysteine and the closing phenylalanine or tryptophan. D genes are given only for firm matches. The listing skips clone size in some rows; elsewhere it reads once, few, many or a size class.

v_call: TRBV4-2; clone_size: NA; j_call: TRBJ1-6; d_call: NA; cdr3_nt: TGTGCCAGCAGCCCTAAACAGGGTTCTAATTCACCCCTCCACTTT; cdr3_aa: CASSPKQGSNSPLHF
v_call: TRBV4-3; clone_size: NA; j_call: TRBJ2-2; d_call: NA; cdr3_nt: TGCGCCAGCAGCCAAGGCACGGCGGGTCCGAACACCGGGGAGCTGTTTTTT; cdr3_aa: CASSQGTAGPNTGELFF
v_call: TRBV19; clone_size: NA; j_call: TRBJ2-7; d_call: NA; cdr3_nt: TGTGCCAGTAGTATCGGTCCGGCGCGACGAGGTCTAGGAAAGGCGCAGTACTTC; cdr3_aa: CASSIGPARRGLGKAQYF
v_call: TRBV4-1; clone_size: NA; j_call: TRBJ2-3; d_call: TRBD2; cdr3_nt: TGCGCCAGCAGCCAGTTAGCGGGGACCACAGGTACGCAGTATTTT; cdr3_aa: CASSQLAGTTGTQYF
v_call: TRBV7-9; clone_size: many; j_call: TRBJ2-3; d_call: TRBD2; cdr3_nt: TGTGCCAGCAGCTCTGCCGGGAGGGACACAGATACGCAGTATTTT; cdr3_aa: CASSSAGRDTDTQYF
v_call: TRBV7-8; clone_size: medium-sized; j_call: TRBJ2-7; d_call: TRBD1; cdr3_nt: TGTGCCAGCAGCTTAGCCCTTTCCCGGGACAGAGTATACGAGCAGTACTTC; cdr3_aa: CASSLALSRDRVYEQYF
v_call: TRBV7-8; clone_size: NA; j_call: TRBJ2-1; d_call: NA; cdr3_nt: TGTGCCAGCAGCTTAGAGCGGTCCTTTGGTAATGAGCAGTTCTTC; cdr3_aa: CASSLERSFGNEQFF
v_call: TRBV20-1; clone_size: few; j_call: TRBJ2-5; d_call: NA; cdr3_nt: TGCAGTGCTAGAGGTCTCCGGGACCCCCGGGAGACCCAGTACTTC; cdr3_aa: CSARGLRDPRETQYF
v_call: TRBV6-6; clone_size: few; j_call: TRBJ2-5; d_call: TRBD2; cdr3_nt: TGTGCCAGCAGTTACCGGGGGGGAGAGACCCAGTACTTC; cdr3_aa: CASSYRGGETQYF
v_call: TRBV9; clone_size: NA; j_call: TRBJ1-1; d_call: TRBD1; cdr3_nt: TGTGCCAGCAGCGTGGGGACAGGGGGCAGTGGCACTGAAGCTTTCTTT; cdr3_aa: CASSVGTGGSGTEAFF
v_call: TRBV12-3/TRBV12-4; clone_size: NA; j_call: TRBJ2-1; d_call: TRBD2; cdr3_nt: TGTGCCAGCAGCCCCATCGGGGGGGGGACTAGCGGGGGGGTCGATGAGCAGTTCTTC; cdr3_aa: CASSPIGGGTSGGVDEQFF
v_call: TRBV6-2/TRBV6-3; clone_size: few; j_call: TRBJ2-1; d_call: TRBD1; cdr3_nt: TGTGCCAGCAGTACGACAGGGGGCGTTGAGCAGTTCTTC; cdr3_aa: CASSTTGGVEQFF
v_call: TRBV29-1; clone_size: many; j_call: TRBJ2-3; d_call: TRBD2; cdr3_nt: TGCAGCGTCCCGGGACTAGCGGCTAGCACAGATACGCAGTATTTT; cdr3_aa: CSVPGLAASTDTQYF
v_call: TRBV29-1; clone_size: NA; j_call: TRBJ2-3; d_call: NA; cdr3_nt: TGCAGCGTCGCGTGGACAGATACGCAGTATTTT; cdr3_aa: CSVAWTDTQYF
v_call: TRBV2; clone_size: few; j_call: TRBJ2-7; d_call: NA; cdr3_nt: TGTGCCAGCAACCCACTAGGGGGCGAGCAGTACTTC; cdr3_aa: CASNPLGGEQYF
v_call: TRBV15; clone_size: few; j_call: TRBJ1-2; d_call: NA; cdr3_nt: TGTGCCACCAGCAGAGCCGGGGGGGGTCGTGGCTACACCTTC; cdr3_aa: CATSRAGGGRGYTF
v_call: TRBV12-3/TRBV12-4; clone_size: NA; j_call: TRBJ2-3; d_call: NA; cdr3_nt: TGTGCCAGCAGTTCCGGTAGGACAGATACGCAGTATTTT; cdr3_aa: CASSSGRTDTQYF
v_call: TRBV5-8; clone_size: NA; j_call: TRBJ2-5; d_call: TRBD1; cdr3_nt: TGTGCCAGCAGCACGCGGGACAGGTGGCCTGAGACCCAGTACTTC; cdr3_aa: CASSTRDRWPETQYF
v_call: TRBV21-1; clone_size: NA; j_call: TRBJ2-7; d_call: NA; cdr3_nt: TGTGCCAGCAGCTTCAACTGCCCAGAACAGCCCTACGAGCAGTACTTC; cdr3_aa: CASSFNCPEQPYEQYF
v_call: TRBV20-1; clone_size: NA; j_call: TRBJ1-4; d_call: NA; cdr3_nt: TGCAGTGCTAGGGGAGCCCGGGACGCACATGAAAAACTGTTTTTT; cdr3_aa: CSARGARDAHEKLFF
v_call: TRBV27; clone_size: few; j_call: TRBJ2-3; d_call: TRBD1; cdr3_nt: TGTGCCAGCAGAATAGGGGGACAGGGTGGGGATACGCAGTATTTT; cdr3_aa: CASRIGGQGGDTQYF
v_call: TRBV20-1; clone_size: many; j_call: TRBJ2-1; d_call: TRBD1; cdr3_nt: TGCAGTGCTAGTCCTGGGACAGGGCCCTACAATGAGCAGTTCTTC; cdr3_aa: CSASPGTGPYNEQFF
v_call: TRBV20-1; clone_size: few; j_call: TRBJ2-7; d_call: TRBD1; cdr3_nt: TGCAGTGCTCTTGACAGGGGACGCTCCTACGAGCAGTACTTC; cdr3_aa: CSALDRGRSYEQYF
v_call: TRBV5-6; clone_size: few; j_call: TRBJ2-7; d_call: NA; cdr3_nt: TGTGCCAGCAGCCCGGGTCTCCTAAGTTCGAGATCCTACGAGCAGTACTTC; cdr3_aa: CASSPGLLSSRSYEQYF
v_call: TRBV12-5; clone_size: few; j_call: TRBJ1-1; d_call: NA; cdr3_nt: TGTGCTAGTGGTAAGGGTCCGAACACTGAAGCTTTCTTT; cdr3_aa: CASGKGPNTEAFF
v_call: TRBV3-1; clone_size: few; j_call: TRBJ1-2; d_call: NA; cdr3_nt: TGTGCCAGCAGCCCACTGGGACGAGCGGAGTATGGCTACACCTTC; cdr3_aa: CASSPLGRAEYGYTF
v_call: TRBV6-2/TRBV6-3; clone_size: NA; j_call: TRBJ2-1; d_call: NA; cdr3_nt: TGTGCCAGCAGTCCGAGCGGTAGCTCCTACAATGAGCAGTTCTTC; cdr3_aa: CASSPSGSSYNEQFF
v_call: TRBV12-3/TRBV12-4; clone_size: many; j_call: TRBJ1-5; d_call: NA; cdr3_nt: TGTGCCAGCAGTTTGGGGCCGGGCAATCAGCCCCAGCATTTT; cdr3_aa: CASSLGPGNQPQHF
v_call: TRBV20-1; clone_size: NA; j_call: TRBJ2-1; d_call: NA; cdr3_nt: TGCAGTGCTAGAGAGTCCGGGAATGAGCAGTTCTTC; cdr3_aa: CSARESGNEQFF